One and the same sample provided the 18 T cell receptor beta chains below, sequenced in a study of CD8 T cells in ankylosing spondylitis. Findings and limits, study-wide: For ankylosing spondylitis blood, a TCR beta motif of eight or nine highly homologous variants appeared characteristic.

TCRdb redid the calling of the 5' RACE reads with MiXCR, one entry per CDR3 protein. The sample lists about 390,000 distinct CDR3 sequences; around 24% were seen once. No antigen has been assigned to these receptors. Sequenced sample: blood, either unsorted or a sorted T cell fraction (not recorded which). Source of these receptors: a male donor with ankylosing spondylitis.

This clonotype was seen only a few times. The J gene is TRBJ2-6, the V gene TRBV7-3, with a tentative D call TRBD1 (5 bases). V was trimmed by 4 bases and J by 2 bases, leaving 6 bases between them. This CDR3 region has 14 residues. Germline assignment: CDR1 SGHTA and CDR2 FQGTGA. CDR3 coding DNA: TGTGCCAGCAGCTCAGGGACTGGGGCCAACGTCCTGACTTTC. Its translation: CASSSGTGANVLTF.

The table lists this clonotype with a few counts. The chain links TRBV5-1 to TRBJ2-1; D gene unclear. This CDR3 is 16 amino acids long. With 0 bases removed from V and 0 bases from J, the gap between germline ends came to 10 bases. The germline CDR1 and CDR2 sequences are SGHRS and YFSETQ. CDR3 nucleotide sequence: TGCGCCAGCAGCTTGGAGCCTGGGAACTCCTACAATGAGCAGTTCTTC. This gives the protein CASSLEPGNSYNEQFF.

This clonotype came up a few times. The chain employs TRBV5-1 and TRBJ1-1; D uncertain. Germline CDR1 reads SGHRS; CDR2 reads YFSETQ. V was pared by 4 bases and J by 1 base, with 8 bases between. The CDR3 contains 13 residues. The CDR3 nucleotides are TGCGCCAGCAGCACCAAGCCGAACACTGAAGCTTTCTTT. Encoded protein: CASSTKPNTEAFF.

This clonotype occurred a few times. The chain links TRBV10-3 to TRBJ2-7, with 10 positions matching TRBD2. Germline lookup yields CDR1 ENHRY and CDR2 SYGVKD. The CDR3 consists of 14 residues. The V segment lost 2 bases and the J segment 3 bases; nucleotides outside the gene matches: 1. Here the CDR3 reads CAISEASGSYEQYF. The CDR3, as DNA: TGTGCCATCAGTGAGGCTAGCGGGAGCTACGAGCAGTACTTC.

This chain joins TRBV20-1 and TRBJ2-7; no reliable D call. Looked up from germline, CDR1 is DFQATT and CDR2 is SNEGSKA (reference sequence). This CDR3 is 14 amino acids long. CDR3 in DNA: TGCATCTTCGACTGGCGAATAAGCTCCTACGAGCAGTACTTC. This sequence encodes CIFDWRISSYEQYF.

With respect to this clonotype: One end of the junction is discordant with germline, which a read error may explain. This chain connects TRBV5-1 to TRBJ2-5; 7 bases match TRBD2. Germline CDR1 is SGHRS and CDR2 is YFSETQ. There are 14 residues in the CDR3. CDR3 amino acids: CASRRGEGQEPQYF. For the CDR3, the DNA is TGCGCCAGCAGACGCGGGGAGGGGCAAGAGCCCCAGTACTTC.

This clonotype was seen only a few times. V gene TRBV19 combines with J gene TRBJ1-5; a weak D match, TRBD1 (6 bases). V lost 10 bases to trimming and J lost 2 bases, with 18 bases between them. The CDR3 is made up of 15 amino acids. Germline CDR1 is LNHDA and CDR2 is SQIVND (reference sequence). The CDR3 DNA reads TGTGCCATTTCGACAGGACTAGAAGGCAATCAGCCCCAGCATTTT. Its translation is CAISTGLEGNQPQHF.

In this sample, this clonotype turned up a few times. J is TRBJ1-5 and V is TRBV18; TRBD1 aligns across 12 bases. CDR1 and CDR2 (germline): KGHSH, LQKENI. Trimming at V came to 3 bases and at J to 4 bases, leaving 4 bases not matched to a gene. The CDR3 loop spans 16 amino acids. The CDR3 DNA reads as TGTGCCAGCTCACCGGGACAGGGGGCTCTAAATCAGCCCCAGCATTTT. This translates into CASSPGQGALNQPQHF.

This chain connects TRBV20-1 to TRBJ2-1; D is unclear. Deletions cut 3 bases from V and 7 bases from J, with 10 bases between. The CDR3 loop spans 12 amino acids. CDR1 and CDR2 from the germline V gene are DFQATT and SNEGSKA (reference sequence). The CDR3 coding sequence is TGCAGTGCTAGTGCTAATTTAAATGAGCAGTTCTTC. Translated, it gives CSASANLNEQFF.

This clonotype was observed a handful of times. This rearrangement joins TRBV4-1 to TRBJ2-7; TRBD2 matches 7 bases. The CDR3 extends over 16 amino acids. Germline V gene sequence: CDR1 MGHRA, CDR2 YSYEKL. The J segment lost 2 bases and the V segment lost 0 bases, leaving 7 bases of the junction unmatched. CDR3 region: CASSQERASGTYEQYF. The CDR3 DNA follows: TGCGCCAGCAGCCAAGAGCGGGCTAGCGGCACCTACGAGCAGTACTTC.

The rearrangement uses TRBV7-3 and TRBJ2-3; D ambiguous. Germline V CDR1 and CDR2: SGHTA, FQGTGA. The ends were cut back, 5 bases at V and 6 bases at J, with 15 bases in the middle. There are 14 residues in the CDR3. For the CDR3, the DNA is TGTGCCAGCAGCCCTGACTCGGCGGACGATACGCAGTATTTT. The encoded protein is CASSPDSADDTQYF.

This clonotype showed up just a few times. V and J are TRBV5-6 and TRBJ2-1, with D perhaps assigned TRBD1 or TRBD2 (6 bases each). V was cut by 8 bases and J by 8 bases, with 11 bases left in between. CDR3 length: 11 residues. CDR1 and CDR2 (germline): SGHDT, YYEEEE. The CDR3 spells CASGGLDEQFF. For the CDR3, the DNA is TGTGCCAGTGGGGGGCTGGATGAGCAGTTCTTC.

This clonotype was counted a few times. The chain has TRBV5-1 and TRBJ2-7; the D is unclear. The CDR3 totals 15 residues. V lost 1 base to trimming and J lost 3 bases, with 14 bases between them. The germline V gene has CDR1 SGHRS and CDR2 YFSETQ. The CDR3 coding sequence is TGCGCCAGCAGCTTGCGCCAGGAGCACGGCTACGAGCAGTACTTC. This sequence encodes CASSLRQEHGYEQYF.

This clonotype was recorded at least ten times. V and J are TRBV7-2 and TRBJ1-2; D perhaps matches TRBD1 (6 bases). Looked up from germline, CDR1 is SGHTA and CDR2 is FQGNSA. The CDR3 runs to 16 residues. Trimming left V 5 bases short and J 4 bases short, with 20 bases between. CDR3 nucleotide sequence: TGTGCCAGCAGCCCTCAGCCGACAGGAATAGTCTATGGCTACACCTTC. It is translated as CASSPQPTGIVYGYTF.

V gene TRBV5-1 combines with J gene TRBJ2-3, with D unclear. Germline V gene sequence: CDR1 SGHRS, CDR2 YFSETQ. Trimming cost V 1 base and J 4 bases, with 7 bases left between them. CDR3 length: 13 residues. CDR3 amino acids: CASSLKSADTQYF. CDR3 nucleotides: TGCGCCAGCAGCTTGAAGTCGGCAGATACGCAGTATTTT.

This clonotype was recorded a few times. CDR3 bases: TGTGCCAGCAGCCTCCTAGCGGGAGGGCCGAGCACAGATACGCAGTATTTT. Translating it yields CASSLLAGGPSTDTQYF. J is TRBJ2-3 and V is TRBV11-3; 12 nucleotides line up with TRBD2. CDR3 length equals 17 residues. The V gene end was trimmed by 5 bases and the J gene end by 0 bases; junction bases not matched to a gene: 6. In germline, CDR1 is SGHNT, CDR2 YENEEA. Complete variable domain (other parts from reference TRBV11-3 and TRBJ2-3): EAGVVQSPRYKIIEKKQPVAFWCNPISGHNTLYWYLQNLGQGPELLIRYENEEAVDDSQLPKDRFSAERLKGVDSTLKIQPAELGDSAVYLCASSLLAGGPSTDTQYFGPGTRLTVL.

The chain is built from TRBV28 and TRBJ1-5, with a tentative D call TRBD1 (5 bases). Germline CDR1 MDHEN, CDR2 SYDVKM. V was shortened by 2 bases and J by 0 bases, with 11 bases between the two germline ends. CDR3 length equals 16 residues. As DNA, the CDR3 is TGTGCCAGCAGTTTAGTGGGGGGAGTTAGCAATCAGCCCCAGCATTTT. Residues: CASSLVGGVSNQPQHF.

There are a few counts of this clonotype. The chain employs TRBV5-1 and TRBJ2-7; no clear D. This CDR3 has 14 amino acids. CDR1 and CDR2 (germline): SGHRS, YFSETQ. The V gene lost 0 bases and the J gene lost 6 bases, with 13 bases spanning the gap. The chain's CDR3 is CASSLAGPLSEQYF. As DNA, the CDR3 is TGCGCCAGCAGCTTGGCCGGGCCTCTATCCGAGCAGTACTTC.